These 27 T cell receptor beta chains originate from one sample sequenced in a study of cytomegalovirus exposure and HLA in healthy donors. PCR used 60 Vbeta primers and 13 Jbeta primers. Assay used: immunoSEQ multiplex PCR; TCRdb lists only in-frame clones, some missing. The data contain roughly 100,000 clones, less than 80% of them singletons. Sequences were obtained from PBMCs. The receptors shown here come from a woman in her forties in good health and CMV-seronegative.

This clone was seen a few times. This chain links TRBV18 with TRBJ2-3, with TRBD1 as a possible D gene (5 bases). Trimming stripped 8 bases from V and 1 base from J, with 19 bases between. CDR1 KGHSH and CDR2 LQKENI come from the germline V gene. This CDR3 region has 16 residues. The CDR3 DNA is TGTGCCAGCCAACCTAACGGAGTAGGGGGCACAGATACGCAGTATTTT. This translates into CASQPNGVGGTDTQYF.

This chain joins TRBV7-9 and TRBJ2-1; D gene unclear. The length of the CDR3 is 12 residues. Germline loops: CDR1 SEHNR, CDR2 FQNEAQ (reference sequence). V was clipped by 1 base and J by 9 bases, with 7 bases between them. In DNA form, the CDR3 reads TGTGCCAGCAGCTTAGTGGTCGGTGAGCAGTTCTTC. This encodes CASSLVVGEQFF.

This chain connects TRBV30 to TRBJ1-1; 10 bases are a match to TRBD1. The CDR3 has 13 amino acids. J lost 4 bases, V lost 2 bases, and 1 base had no gene match. Germline V CDR1 and CDR2: GTSNPN, SVGIG (reference sequence). CDR3 protein: CAWSRTGGTEAFF. The CDR3, as DNA: TGTGCCTGGAGTCGGACAGGGGGCACTGAAGCTTTCTTT.

CDR3 bases: TGTGCCAGCAGCCAAGAAGGCCAGGGGAATTACAATGAGCAGTTCTTC. Protein product: CASSQEGQGNYNEQFF. The rearrangement joins TRBV4-2 to TRBJ2-1; D is possibly TRBD1 (6 bases). The germline V and J ends were trimmed by 0 bases and 4 bases, with 13 bases remaining between them. The CDR3 is 16 residues long. Germline CDR1 and CDR2: LGHNA and YNFKEQ.

The rearrangement joins TRBV7-9 to TRBJ1-6; D is undetermined. CDR1 and CDR2 (germline): SEHNR, FQNEAQ (reference sequence). Trimming stripped 1 base from V and 8 bases from J, with 6 bases between. CDR3 size: 13 residues. CDR3 sequence: CASSLVRDSPLHF. CDR3 in DNA: TGTGCCAGCAGCTTAGTAAGAGATTCACCCCTCCACTTT.

The chain employs TRBV7-2 and TRBJ2-3, with TRBD2 matching over 9 bases. Unmatched junction bases numbered 9, after V lost 5 bases and J lost 3 bases. Germline loops: CDR1 SGHTA, CDR2 FQGNSA. The CDR3 spans 16 residues. For the CDR3, the DNA is TGTGCCAGCAGCAAGGGGATAGCGGGAGATACAGATACGCAGTATTTT. It is translated as CASSKGIAGDTDTQYF.

The rearrangement links TRBV18 to TRBJ2-1; possibly TRBD2 for D (5 bases). Germline V gene data show CDR1 as KGHSH and CDR2 as LQKENI. The CDR3 length is 15 residues. The V end was cut by 0 bases, the J end by 5 bases, with 11 bases between. For the CDR3, the DNA is TGTGCCAGCTCACCACCCCAGCGGAATAACAATGAGCAGTTCTTC. Amino acids: CASSPPQRNNNEQFF.

The chain combines TRBV15 with TRBJ2-1; 10 bases are shared with TRBD2. V was pared by 3 bases and J by 8 bases, with 7 bases of the junction left unmatched. CDR3 length equals 15 residues. The V gene's germline CDR1 is LNHNV and CDR2 YYDKDF (reference sequence). The CDR3: CATSSTSGIFYEQFF. CDR3 nucleotide sequence: TGTGCCACCAGCAGTACTAGCGGGATTTTCTATGAGCAGTTCTTC.

The rearrangement joins TRBV9 to TRBJ1-6; D is possibly TRBD1 (6 bases). CDR3 length: 12 residues. From germline, CDR1 is SGDLS and CDR2 YYNGEE. Between the trimmed V and J ends, which lost 5 bases and 8 bases, there was a span of 8 bases. The CDR3: CASRSGDSPLHF. The CDR3 DNA is TGTGCCAGCAGGTCAGGGGATTCACCCCTCCACTTT.

The chain employs TRBV9 and TRBJ2-7; D is perhaps TRBD1 (5 bases). The CDR3 spans 14 residues. Trimming cost V 2 bases and J 2 bases, with 11 bases left between them. The germline CDR1 and CDR2 sequences are SGDLS and YYNGEE. CDR3 nucleotide sequence: TGTGCCAGCAGCGTCACCGACAGTACCTACGAGCAGTACTTC. It encodes CASSVTDSTYEQYF.

The chain couples TRBV7-8 to TRBJ1-5; 7 bases are a match to TRBD1. CDR3 length: 16 amino acids. J lost 1 base, V lost 2 bases, and 5 bases had no gene match. Germline assignment: CDR1 SGHVS and CDR2 FQNEAQ. This chain's CDR3 is CASSLIQGVSNQPQHF. The CDR3 DNA reads TGTGCCAGCAGCTTAATTCAGGGGGTAAGCAATCAGCCCCAGCATTTT. Supplemented by reference TRBV7-8 and TRBJ1-5, the full variable domain reads GAGVSQSPRYKVAKRGQDVALRCDPISGHVSLFWYQQALGQGPEFLTYFQNEAQLDKSGLPSDRFFAERPEGSVSTLKIQRTQQEDSAVYLCASSLIQGVSNQPQHFGDGTRLSIL.

This chain links TRBV4-3 with TRBJ1-5, with D possibly TRBD1 on 6 matching bases. The CDR3 is made up of 15 amino acids. Trimming shortened V by 0 bases and J by 6 bases, and 12 bases separated the two germline ends. Germline CDR1 LGHNA, CDR2 YSLEER. The CDR3 loop reads CASSQDRGEGQPQHF. The DNA of the CDR3 is TGCGCCAGCAGCCAAGATAGGGGGGAGGGTCAGCCCCAGCATTTT.

V is TRBV28 and J is TRBJ2-7; D might be TRBD2 (7 bases). This CDR3 has 17 amino acids. In germline, CDR1 is MDHEN, CDR2 SYDVKM. With 2 bases removed from V and 2 bases from J, the gap between germline ends came to 19 bases. Here the CDR3 reads CASSLMTAGAPPYEQYF. CDR3 sequence (DNA): TGTGCCAGCAGTTTAATGACCGCGGGGGCCCCTCCCTACGAGCAGTACTTC.

The rearrangement uses TRBV9 and TRBJ1-2; 12 bases fit TRBD1. This CDR3 has 15 amino acids. V lost 0 bases, J lost 12 bases, and 9 bases stayed unmatched. Germline V gene lookup returns CDR1 SGDLS and CDR2 YYNGEE. CDR3 DNA sequence: TGTGCCAGCAGCGTAGCCGGGACAGGGGGCGAGGAGGACACCTTC. It yields the protein CASSVAGTGGEEDTF.

The chain uses TRBV7-9 and TRBJ2-3; 13 bases align to TRBD2. Germline V gives CDR1 SEHNR, CDR2 FQNEAQ (reference sequence). Germline trimming cut 5 bases from V and 2 bases from J; bases unmatched to any gene: 7. The CDR3 totals 17 residues. The CDR3 protein is CASSPQTSGRYTDTQYF. CDR3 coding DNA: TGTGCCAGCAGCCCGCAGACTAGCGGGAGGTACACAGATACGCAGTATTTT.

The rearrangement joins TRBV19 to TRBJ2-1; D might be TRBD1 (5 bases). The CDR3 is 17 amino acids. V lost 0 bases and J lost 4, with 16 bases in between. Germline V lookup: CDR1 LNHDA, CDR2 SQIVND (reference sequence). The CDR3 loop reads CASSIDGTLRVYNEQFF. CDR3 sequence (DNA): TGTGCCAGTAGTATAGACGGCACTCTCAGGGTTTACAATGAGCAGTTCTTC.

The gene calls are TRBV27 and TRBJ2-1; 7 nucleotides agree with TRBD2. The CDR3 loop spans 14 amino acids. The germline CDR1 and CDR2 sequences are MNHEY and SMNVEV (reference sequence). Trimming cost V 3 bases and J 7 bases; bases outside gene matches: 6. The CDR3 DNA follows: TGTGCCAGCAGTTTTTCTAGCGGAATAAATGAGCAGTTCTTC. It specifies CASSFSSGINEQFF.

The gene calls are TRBV7-8 and TRBJ1-4; D possibly corresponds to TRBD1 (6 bases). The germline CDR1 and CDR2 sequences are SGHVS and FQNEAQ. The CDR3 has 14 amino acids. The V and J ends lost 5 bases and 8 bases respectively, with 15 bases between them. The CDR3 region is CASSPQTGYEKLFF. The CDR3, as DNA: TGTGCCAGCAGCCCCCAGACAGGTTACGAAAAACTGTTTTTT.

The chain carries TRBV30 and TRBJ1-1; 7 bases map to TRBD1. V lost 3 bases and J lost 7; bases outside the gene matches: 20. CDR3 size: 17 residues. Germline assignment: CDR1 GTSNPN and CDR2 SVGIG (reference sequence). The CDR3 DNA follows: TGTGCCTGGAGAATGGCTCTAATGGGACAGAGCGACGTTGAAGCTTTCTTT. Residues: CAWRMALMGQSDVEAFF.

The rearrangement joins TRBV19 to TRBJ1-6; 8 bases align to TRBD1. V lost 5 bases and J lost 8; bases outside the gene matches: 5. The germline CDR1 and CDR2 sequences are LNHDA and SQIVND (reference sequence). There are 14 residues in the CDR3. The CDR3 here is CASSVDRGDSPLHF. In DNA form, the CDR3 reads TGTGCCAGTAGTGTTGACAGGGGTGATTCACCCCTCCACTTT.

The rearrangement uses TRBV28 and TRBJ2-7, with TRBD1 identical over 9 bases. The length of the CDR3 is 15 residues. V lost 7 bases to trimming and J lost 1 base; unmatched junction nucleotides: 8. The germline V gene encodes CDR1 MDHEN and CDR2 SYDVKM. CDR3 DNA: TGTGCCAGCAAAGACGGACAGGGGTTGTCCTACGAGCAGTACTTC. Its translation is CASKDGQGLSYEQYF. Looking up the rest from reference TRBV28 and TRBJ2-7 gives the full variable domain: DVKVTQSSRYLVKRTGEKVFLECVQDMDHENMFWYRQDPGLGLRLIYFSYDVKMKEKGDIPEGYSVSREKKERFSLILESASTNQTSMYLCASKDGQGLSYEQYFGPGTRLTVT.

This chain links TRBV28 with TRBJ1-5; D uncertain. V dropped 7 bases and J dropped 1 base, with 23 bases sitting between them. This CDR3 has 18 residues. CDR1 MDHEN and CDR2 SYDVKM come from the germline V gene. The CDR3 region is CASTPRVIYRGSNQPQHF. The CDR3 bases are TGTGCCAGCACTCCGAGGGTCATTTATAGAGGCAGCAATCAGCCCCAGCATTTT.

The sample holds a few counts of this clone. The rearrangement uses TRBV9 and TRBJ2-5, with 8 nucleotides matching TRBD1. Looked up from germline, CDR1 is SGDLS and CDR2 is YYNGEE. This CDR3 comprises 14 residues. Trimming removed 4 bases from V and 4 bases from J; junction bases left unmatched: 6. CDR3 region: CASSISGTGETQYF. Here the CDR3 DNA reads TGTGCCAGCAGCATATCCGGGACAGGAGAGACCCAGTACTTC.

The CDR3 here is CASSGSGGATGELFF. CDR3 DNA: TGCGCCAGCAGCGGGTCAGGGGGCGCGACCGGGGAGCTGTTTTTT. The rearrangement links TRBV5-1 to TRBJ2-2, with 8 bases that match TRBD1. V shed 4 bases and J 5 bases; nucleotides not matched to a gene: 7. Germline V gene data show CDR1 as SGHRS and CDR2 as YFSETQ. The CDR3 runs 15 residues.

This sequence joins TRBV30 and TRBJ1-2; possible D gene TRBD1, 5 bases. Trimming cost V 0 bases and J 4 bases, with 9 bases left between them. The CDR3 has 13 amino acids. Per the germline V gene, CDR1 is GTSNPN and CDR2 is SVGIG (reference sequence). CDR3 in DNA: TGTGCCTGGAGTGTTTTGGGGGGCTATGGCTACACCTTC. It is translated as CAWSVLGGYGYTF.

The rearrangement links TRBV6-6 to TRBJ1-5; the D is unclear. CDR1 MNHNY and CDR2 SVGAGI come from the germline V gene (reference sequence). The CDR3 consists of 12 residues. Trimming removed 7 bases at V and 1 base at J, with 5 bases between. In DNA, the CDR3 is TGTGCCAGCACGGGAAGCAATCAGCCCCAGCATTTT. This translates into CASTGSNQPQHF.

The chain joins TRBV4-3 to TRBJ2-2, with a weak D call TRBD2 (6 bases). CDR1 is LGHNA, CDR2 YSLEER, per germline. V was cut by 4 bases and J by 5 bases, with 11 bases left in between. The CDR3 totals 14 residues. CDR3 sequence reads: CASSLPGGTGELFF. In DNA, the CDR3 is TGCGCCAGCAGCCTCCCCGGGGGTACCGGGGAGCTGTTTTTT.